This T cell receptor (beta chain) appears in the sequencing data of a study of breast tumors, draining lymph nodes, adjacent tissues. Study-wide findings and caveats: Tumor TCR diversity was below lymph nodes but above nontumor tissue. The lymph node origin of tumor T cells was framed as consistent with a hypothesis, not demonstrated.

TCRdb passed the multiplex PCR reads through MiXCR, listing each CDR3 protein once. The data contain about 140,000 distinct CDR3 sequences, less than 35% of them singletons. Samples came from axillary lymph nodes draining the breast cancer. This clonotype came up many times. Its specificity is not known. The CDR3 loop spans 15 amino acids. Trimming pared 5 bases from V and 1 base from J, leaving 12 bases between. Per the germline V gene, CDR1 is LNHDA and CDR2 is SQIVND (reference sequence). Sample: axillary lymph node tissue. This clonotype was sampled from a female donor with breast cancer. Some clones in this sample may be carry-over from other donors' samples. The chain recombines TRBV19 with TRBJ1-3; D is perhaps TRBD1 (6 bases). CDR3 coding DNA: TGTGCCAGTAGTGCCTTGGGGACATCTGGAAACACCATATATTTT. As protein: CASSALGTSGNTIYF.